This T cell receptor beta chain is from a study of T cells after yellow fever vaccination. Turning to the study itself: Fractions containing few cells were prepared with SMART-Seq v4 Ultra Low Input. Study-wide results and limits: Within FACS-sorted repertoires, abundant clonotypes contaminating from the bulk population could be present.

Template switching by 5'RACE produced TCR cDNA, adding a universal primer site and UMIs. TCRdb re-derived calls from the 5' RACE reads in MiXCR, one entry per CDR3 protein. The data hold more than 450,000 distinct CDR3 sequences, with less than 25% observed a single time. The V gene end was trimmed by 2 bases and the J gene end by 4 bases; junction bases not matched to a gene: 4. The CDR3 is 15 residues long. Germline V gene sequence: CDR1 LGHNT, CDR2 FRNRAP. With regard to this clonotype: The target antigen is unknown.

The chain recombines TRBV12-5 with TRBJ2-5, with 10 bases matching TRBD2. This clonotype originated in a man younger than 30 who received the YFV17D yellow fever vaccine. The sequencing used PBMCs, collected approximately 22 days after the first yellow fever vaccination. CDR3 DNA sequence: TGTGCTAGTGGTTTGAGCGGGGGGGCACGAGAGACCCAGTACTTC. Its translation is CASGLSGGARETQYF.